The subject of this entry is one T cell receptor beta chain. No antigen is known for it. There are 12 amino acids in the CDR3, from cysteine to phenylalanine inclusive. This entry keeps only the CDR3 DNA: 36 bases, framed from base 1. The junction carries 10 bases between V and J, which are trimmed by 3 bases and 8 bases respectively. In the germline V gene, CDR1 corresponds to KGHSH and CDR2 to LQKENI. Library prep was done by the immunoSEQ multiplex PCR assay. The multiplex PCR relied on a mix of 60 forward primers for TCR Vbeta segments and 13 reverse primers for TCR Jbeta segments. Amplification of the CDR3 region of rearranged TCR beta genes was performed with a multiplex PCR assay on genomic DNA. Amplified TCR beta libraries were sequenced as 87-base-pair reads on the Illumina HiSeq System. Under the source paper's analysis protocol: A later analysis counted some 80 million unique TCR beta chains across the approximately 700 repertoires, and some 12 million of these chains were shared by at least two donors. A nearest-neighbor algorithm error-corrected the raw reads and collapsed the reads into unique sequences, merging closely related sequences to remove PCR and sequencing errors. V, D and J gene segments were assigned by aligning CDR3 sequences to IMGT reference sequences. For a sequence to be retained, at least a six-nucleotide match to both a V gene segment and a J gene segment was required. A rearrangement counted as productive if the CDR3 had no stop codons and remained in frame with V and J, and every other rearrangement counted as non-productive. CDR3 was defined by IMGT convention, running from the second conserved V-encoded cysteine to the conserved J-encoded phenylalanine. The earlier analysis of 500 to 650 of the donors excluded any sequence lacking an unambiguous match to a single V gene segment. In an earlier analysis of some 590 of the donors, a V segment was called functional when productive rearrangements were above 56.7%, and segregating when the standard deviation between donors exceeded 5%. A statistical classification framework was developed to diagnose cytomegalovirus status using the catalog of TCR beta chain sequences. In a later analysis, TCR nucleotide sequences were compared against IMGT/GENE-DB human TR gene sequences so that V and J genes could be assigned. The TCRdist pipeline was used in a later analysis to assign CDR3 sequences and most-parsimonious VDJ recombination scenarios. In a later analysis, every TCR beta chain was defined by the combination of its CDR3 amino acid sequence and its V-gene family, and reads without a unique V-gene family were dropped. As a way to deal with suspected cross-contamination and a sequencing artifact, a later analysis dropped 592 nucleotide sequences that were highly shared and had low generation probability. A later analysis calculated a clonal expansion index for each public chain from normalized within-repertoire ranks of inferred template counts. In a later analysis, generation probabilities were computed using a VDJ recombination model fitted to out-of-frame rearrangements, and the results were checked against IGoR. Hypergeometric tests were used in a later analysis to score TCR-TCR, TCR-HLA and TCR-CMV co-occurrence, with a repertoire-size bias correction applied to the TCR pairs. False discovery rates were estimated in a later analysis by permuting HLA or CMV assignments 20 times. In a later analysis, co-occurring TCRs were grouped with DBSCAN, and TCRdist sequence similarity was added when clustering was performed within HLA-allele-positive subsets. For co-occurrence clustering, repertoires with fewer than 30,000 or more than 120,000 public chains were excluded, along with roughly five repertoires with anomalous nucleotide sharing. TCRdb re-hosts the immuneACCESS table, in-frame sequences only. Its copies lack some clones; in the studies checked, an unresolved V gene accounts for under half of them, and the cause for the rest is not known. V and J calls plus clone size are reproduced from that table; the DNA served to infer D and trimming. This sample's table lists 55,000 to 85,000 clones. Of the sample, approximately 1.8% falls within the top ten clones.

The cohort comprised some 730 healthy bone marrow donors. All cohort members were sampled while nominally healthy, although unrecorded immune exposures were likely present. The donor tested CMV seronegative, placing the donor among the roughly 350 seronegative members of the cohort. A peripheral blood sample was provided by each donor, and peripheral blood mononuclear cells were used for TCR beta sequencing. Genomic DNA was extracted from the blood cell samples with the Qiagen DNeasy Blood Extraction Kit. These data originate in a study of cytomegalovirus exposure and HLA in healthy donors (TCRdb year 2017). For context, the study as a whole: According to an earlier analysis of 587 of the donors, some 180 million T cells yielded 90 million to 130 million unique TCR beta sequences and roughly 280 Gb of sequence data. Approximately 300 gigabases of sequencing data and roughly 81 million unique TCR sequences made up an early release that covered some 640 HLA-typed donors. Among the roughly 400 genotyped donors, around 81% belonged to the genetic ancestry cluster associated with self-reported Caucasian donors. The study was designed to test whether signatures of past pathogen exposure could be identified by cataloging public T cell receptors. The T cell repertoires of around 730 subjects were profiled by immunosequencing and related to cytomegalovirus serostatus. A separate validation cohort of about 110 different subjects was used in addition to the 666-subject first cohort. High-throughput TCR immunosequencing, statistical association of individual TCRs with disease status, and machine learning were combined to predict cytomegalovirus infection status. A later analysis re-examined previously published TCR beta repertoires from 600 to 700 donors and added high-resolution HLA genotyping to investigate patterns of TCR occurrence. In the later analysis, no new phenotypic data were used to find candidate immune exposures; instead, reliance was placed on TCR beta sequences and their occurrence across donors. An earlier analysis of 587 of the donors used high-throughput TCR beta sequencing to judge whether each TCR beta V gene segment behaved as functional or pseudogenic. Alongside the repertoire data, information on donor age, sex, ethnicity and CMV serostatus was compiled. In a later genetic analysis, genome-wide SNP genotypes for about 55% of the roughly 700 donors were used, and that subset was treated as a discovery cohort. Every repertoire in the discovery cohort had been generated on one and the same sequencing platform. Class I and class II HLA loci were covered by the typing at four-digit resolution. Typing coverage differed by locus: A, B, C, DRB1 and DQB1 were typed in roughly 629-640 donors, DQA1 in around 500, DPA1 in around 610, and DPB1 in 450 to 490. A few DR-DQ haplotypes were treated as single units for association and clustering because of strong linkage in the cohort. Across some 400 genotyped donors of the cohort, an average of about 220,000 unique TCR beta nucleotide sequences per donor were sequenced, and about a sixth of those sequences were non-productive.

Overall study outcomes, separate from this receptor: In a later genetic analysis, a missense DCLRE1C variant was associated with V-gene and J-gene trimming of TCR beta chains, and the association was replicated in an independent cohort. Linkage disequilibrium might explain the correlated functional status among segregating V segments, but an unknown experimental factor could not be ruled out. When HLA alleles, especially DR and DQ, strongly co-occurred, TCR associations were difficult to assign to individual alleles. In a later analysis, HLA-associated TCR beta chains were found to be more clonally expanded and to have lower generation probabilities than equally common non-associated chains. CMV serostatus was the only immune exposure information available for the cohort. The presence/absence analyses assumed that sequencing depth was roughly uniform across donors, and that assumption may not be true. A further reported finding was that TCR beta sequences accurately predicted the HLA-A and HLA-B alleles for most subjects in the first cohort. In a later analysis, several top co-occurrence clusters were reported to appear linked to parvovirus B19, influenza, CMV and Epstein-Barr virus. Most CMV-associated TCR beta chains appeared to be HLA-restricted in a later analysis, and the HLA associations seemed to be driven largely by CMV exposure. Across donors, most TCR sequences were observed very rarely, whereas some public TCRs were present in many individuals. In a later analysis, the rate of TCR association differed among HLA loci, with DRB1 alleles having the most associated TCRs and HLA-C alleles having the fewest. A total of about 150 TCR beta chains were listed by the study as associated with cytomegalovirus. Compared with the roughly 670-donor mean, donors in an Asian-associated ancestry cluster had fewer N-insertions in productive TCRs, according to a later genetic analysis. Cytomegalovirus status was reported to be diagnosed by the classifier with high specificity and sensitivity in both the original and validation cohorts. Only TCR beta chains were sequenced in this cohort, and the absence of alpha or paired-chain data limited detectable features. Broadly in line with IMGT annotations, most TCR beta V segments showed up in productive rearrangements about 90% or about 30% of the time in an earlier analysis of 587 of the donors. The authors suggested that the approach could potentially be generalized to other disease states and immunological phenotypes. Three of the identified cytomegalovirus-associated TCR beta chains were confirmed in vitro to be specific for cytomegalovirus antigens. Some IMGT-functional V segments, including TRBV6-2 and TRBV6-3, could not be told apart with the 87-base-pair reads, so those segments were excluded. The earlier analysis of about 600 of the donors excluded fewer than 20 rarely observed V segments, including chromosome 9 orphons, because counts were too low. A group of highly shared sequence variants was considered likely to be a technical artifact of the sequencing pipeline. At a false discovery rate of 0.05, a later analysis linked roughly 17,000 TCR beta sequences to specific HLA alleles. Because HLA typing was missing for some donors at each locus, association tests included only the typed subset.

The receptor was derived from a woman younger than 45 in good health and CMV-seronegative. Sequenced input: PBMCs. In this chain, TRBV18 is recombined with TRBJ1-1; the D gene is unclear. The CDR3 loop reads CASSPREEEAFF. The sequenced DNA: TGTGCCAGCTCACCCCGGGAGGAGGAAGCTTTCTTT.